What follows describes a single T cell receptor (beta chain). The sample originates from a study of blood T cell repertoires in COVID-19. This table comes from immunoSEQ multiplex PCR, and its TCRdb copy is limited to in-frame clones, with some not included. The table records roughly 150,000 clones, roughly 85% of them present only once. This CDR3 region has 13 residues. The germline V gene has CDR1 SNHLY and CDR2 FYNNEI. V lost 4 bases, J lost 7 bases, and 11 bases lay in between. The source is a man in his fifties or sixties who had recovered from COVID-19. Input material: PBMCs or T cells enriched from blood (not recorded which). This chain uses TRBV2 with TRBJ1-5; D gene uncertain. CDR3 coding DNA: TGTGCCAGCAGTGGCTACGGGGTCCAGCCCCAGCATTTT. It specifies CASSGYGVQPQHF.